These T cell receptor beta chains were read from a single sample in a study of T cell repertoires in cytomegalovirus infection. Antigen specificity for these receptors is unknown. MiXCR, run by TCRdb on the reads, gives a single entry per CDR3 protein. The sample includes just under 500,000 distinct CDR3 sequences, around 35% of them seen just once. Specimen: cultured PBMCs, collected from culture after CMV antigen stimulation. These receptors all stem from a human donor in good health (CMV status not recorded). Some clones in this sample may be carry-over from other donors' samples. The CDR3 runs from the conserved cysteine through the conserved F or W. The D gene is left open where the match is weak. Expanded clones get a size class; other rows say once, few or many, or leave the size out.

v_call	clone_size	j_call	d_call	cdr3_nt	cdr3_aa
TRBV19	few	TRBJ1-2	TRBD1	TGTGCCAGCCAGTATCGACAGGGAAGTCTCTATGGCTACACCTTC	CASQYRQGSLYGYTF
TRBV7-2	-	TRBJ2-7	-	TGTGCCAGCAGCCTTGGTGTGGGGTACGAGCAGTACTTC	CASSLGVGYEQYF
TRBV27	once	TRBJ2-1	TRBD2	TGTGCCAGCAGTTTCACTCGACTAGCGGGGGACCCCAATGAGCAGTTCTTC	CASSFTRLAGDPNEQFF
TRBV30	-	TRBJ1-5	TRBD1	TGTGCCTACAGACCGGGACAGGGAGTGGTGAGCAATCAGCCCCAGCATTTT	CAYRPGQGVVSNQPQHF
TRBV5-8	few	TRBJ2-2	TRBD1	TGTGCCAGCAGCTTGCAGGGGGCATTGAACACCGGGGAGCTGTTTTTT	CASSLQGALNTGELFF
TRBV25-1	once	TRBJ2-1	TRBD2	TGTGCCAGCAGTGATGCGCTAGCGGGTTATTCCTACAATGAGCAGTTCTTC	CASSDALAGYSYNEQFF
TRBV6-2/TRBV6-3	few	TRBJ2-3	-	TGTGCCAGCCAAGACGGGCGCAGACCTAGCACAGATACGCAGTATTTT	CASQDGRRPSTDTQYF
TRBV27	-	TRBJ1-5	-	TGTGCCAGCAGTTATTCGACGGTGGGCAATCAGCCCCAGCATTTT	CASSYSTVGNQPQHF
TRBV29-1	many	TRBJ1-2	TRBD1	TGCAGCGTTGAAGATCAGGGGGGTGGCTACACCTTC	CSVEDQGGGYTF
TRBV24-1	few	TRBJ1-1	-	TGTGCCACCAGTGGGGGAAGGGGCGAGATCACTGAAGCTTTCTTT	CATSGGRGEITEAFF
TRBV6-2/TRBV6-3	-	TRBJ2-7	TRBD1	TGTGCCAGCAGTAGACCAGGGACAGGTCCTCCCTACGAGCAGTACTTC	CASSRPGTGPPYEQYF
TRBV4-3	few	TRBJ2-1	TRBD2	TGCGCCAGCAGCCTCGGACTAGCGTACGAGCAGTTCTTC	CASSLGLAYEQFF
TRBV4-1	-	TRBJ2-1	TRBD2	TGCGCCAGCAGCCAAGATGCTAGCGGAACCTACAATGAGCAGTTCTTC	CASSQDASGTYNEQFF
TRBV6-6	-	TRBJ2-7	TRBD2	TGTGCCAGCAGTTACTCGAAGGGACTAGCGGGAGTTACCGAGCAGTACTTC	CASSYSKGLAGVTEQYF
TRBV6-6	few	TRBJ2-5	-	TGTGCCAGCAGTTACTCGGGGGCCGGGGAGACCCAGTACTTC	CASSYSGAGETQYF
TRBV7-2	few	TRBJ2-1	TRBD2	TGTGCCAGCAGCTTAGCGGGAAGCGGGAGAAATGAGCAGTTCTTC	CASSLAGSGRNEQFF
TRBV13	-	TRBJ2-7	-	TGTGCCAGCAGCCCCTGGAACGACTACGAGCAGTACTTC	CASSPWNDYEQYF
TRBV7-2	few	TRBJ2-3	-	TGTGCCAGCAGCATCCTCACAGATACGCAGTATTTT	CASSILTDTQYF
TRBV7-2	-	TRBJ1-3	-	TGTGCCAGCAGTTTTCAAACAGGGCTCTCTGGAAACACCATATATTTT	CASSFQTGLSGNTIYF
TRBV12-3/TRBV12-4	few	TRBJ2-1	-	TGTGCCAGCAGTTTTGGCGGTTGGAGCTCCTACAATGAGCAGTTCTTC	CASSFGGWSSYNEQFF
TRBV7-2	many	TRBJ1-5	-	TGTGCCAGCAGCTTATGGTACAGCAATCAGCCCCAGCATTTT	CASSLWYSNQPQHF
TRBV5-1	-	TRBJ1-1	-	TGCGCCAGCAGCTTGGCAGGGTCTGAAGCTTTCTTT	CASSLAGSEAFF
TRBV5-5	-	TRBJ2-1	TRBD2	TGTGCCAGCAGCTTGGATAGCGGGAGAACCAATGAGCAGTTCTTC	CASSLDSGRTNEQFF
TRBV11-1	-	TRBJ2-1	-	TGTGCCAGCAGCTTAGGAGGTTTAGGGGAGCAGTTCTTC	CASSLGGLGEQFF
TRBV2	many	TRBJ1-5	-	TGTGCCAGCAGTGGCCTGGGGGGAACGAATCAGCCCCAGCATTTT	CASSGLGGTNQPQHF
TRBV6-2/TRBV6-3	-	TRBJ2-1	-	TGTGCCAGCAGACAAGGGACCCTAAAGGTGTTCTTC	CASRQGTLKVFF
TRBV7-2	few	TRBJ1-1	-	TGTGCCAGCAGCTTAGAGTCGGGCAGGATGAACACTGAAGCTTTCTTT	CASSLESGRMNTEAFF
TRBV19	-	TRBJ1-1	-	TGTGCCAGTAGTCCGTATCGACAGAGCGGCACTGAAGCTTTCTTT	CASSPYRQSGTEAFF
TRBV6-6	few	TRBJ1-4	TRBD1	TGTGCCGGGTGGGGACAGGGGGGTGAAAAACTGTTTTTT	CAGWGQGGEKLFF
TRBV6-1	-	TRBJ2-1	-	TGTGCCAGCAGGGATAGCGCTTACAATGAGCAGTTCTTC	CASRDSAYNEQFF
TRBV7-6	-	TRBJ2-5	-	TGTGCCAGCAGCTTAAGAGGGGATGACCAGTACTTC	CASSLRGDDQYF
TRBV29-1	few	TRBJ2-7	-	TGCAGCGTTGGGGGCACCTACGAGCAGTACTTC	CSVGGTYEQYF
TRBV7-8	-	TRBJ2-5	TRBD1	TGTGCCAGCAGCTATGGGACAGGGCCCCAAGAGACCCAGTACTTC	CASSYGTGPQETQYF
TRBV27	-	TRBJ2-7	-	TGTGCCAGCAGCCGGCGATCCTCCGAGCAGTACTTC	CASSRRSSEQYF
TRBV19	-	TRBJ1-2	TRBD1	TGTGCCAGTATCCGGTCTGGGGACAGGGTCTATGGCTACACCTTC	CASIRSGDRVYGYTF
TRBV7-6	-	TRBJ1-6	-	TGTGCCAGCAGCTTCCGGGCAGAGGGTTCACCCCTCCACTTT	CASSFRAEGSPLHF
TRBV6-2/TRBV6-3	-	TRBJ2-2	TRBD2	TGTGCCAGCAGGCCACTGATAGCGGGAGGTAGAACCGGGGAGCTGTTTTTT	CASRPLIAGGRTGELFF
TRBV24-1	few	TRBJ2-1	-	TGTGCCACCAGTGATGCGACGGCGGGACGGTCCTACAATGAGCAGTTCTTC	CATSDATAGRSYNEQFF
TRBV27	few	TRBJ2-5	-	TGTGCCAGCAGTTTATCTCTTAACAGCCAAGAGACCCAGTACTTC	CASSLSLNSQETQYF
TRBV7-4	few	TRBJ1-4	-	TGTGCCAGCAGGAGCGCGGCAACTAATGAAAAACTGTTTTTT	CASRSAATNEKLFF
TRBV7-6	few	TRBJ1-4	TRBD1	TGTGCCAGCAGTCTGACGGGACAGGGTAATGAAAAACTGTTTTTT	CASSLTGQGNEKLFF
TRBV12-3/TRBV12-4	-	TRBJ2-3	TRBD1	TGTGCCAGCAGCCGGCGGACAGGGGCCCAAGATACGCAGTATTTT	CASSRRTGAQDTQYF
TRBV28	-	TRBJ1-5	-	TGTGCCAGCGGTCGTTCGGGGACCGATAGCAATCAGCCCCAGCATTTT	CASGRSGTDSNQPQHF
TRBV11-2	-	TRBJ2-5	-	TGTGCCAGCAGCTTACTTGTGGGTATGGGGGAGACCCAGTACTTC	CASSLLVGMGETQYF
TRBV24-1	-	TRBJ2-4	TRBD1	TGTGCCACCAGTGATGATATACCGGGACAGGGCTACATTCAGTACTTC	CATSDDIPGQGYIQYF
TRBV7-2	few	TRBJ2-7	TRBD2	TGTGCCAGCAGCTCGCCGACTAGCGGGATTGGGTTTGTGTACTTC	CASSSPTSGIGFVYF
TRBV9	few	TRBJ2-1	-	TGTGCCAGCAGCGTAGCAGAAGACTACCGGGCTTGGGAGCAGTTCTTC	CASSVAEDYRAWEQFF
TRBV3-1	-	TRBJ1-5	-	TGTGCCAGCGGGCGAGCTGGGGAGCCCCAGCATTTT	CASGRAGEPQHF
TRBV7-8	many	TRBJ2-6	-	TGTGCCAGCAGATCTACCAGGACCCGCTCTGGGGCCAACGTCCTGACTTTC	CASRSTRTRSGANVLTF
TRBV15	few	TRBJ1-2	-	TGTGCCACCAGCAGAGATGGGACAAGACTCTACACCTTC	CATSRDGTRLYTF
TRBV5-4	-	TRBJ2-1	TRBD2	TGTGCCAGCAGCTTGCCCGGGACTAGATGGAAAAATGAGCAGTTCTTC	CASSLPGTRWKNEQFF
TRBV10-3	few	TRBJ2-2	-	TGTGCCATCAGGAGCCAACTAGGGGAGCTGTTTTTT	CAIRSQLGELFF
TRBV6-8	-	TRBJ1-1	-	TGTGCCAGCAGTTCTTCCCGAGTGCCTGAAGCTTTCTTT	CASSSSRVPEAFF
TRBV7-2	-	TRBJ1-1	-	TGTGCCAGCAGGGTATTCGGGCCATCGGGGACTGAAGCTTTCTTT	CASRVFGPSGTEAFF
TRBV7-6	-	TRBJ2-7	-	TGTGCCAGCGGGTTAGGCACGGATGCCTACGAGCAGTACTTC	CASGLGTDAYEQYF
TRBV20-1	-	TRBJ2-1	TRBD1	TGCAGTGCGCAAGTCCGAAACAGGGGTTACAATGAGCAGTTCTTC	CSAQVRNRGYNEQFF
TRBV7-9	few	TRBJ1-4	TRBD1	TGTGCCAGCAGCTTAATGACAGGGGAAAATGAAAAACTGTTTTTT	CASSLMTGENEKLFF
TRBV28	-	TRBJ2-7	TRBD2	TGTGCTACCGGGGAGGGCCCTCGCTACTACGAGCAGTACTTC	CATGEGPRYYEQYF
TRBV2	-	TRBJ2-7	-	TGTGCCATAACCGTCCTCTACGAGCAGTACTTC	CAITVLYEQYF